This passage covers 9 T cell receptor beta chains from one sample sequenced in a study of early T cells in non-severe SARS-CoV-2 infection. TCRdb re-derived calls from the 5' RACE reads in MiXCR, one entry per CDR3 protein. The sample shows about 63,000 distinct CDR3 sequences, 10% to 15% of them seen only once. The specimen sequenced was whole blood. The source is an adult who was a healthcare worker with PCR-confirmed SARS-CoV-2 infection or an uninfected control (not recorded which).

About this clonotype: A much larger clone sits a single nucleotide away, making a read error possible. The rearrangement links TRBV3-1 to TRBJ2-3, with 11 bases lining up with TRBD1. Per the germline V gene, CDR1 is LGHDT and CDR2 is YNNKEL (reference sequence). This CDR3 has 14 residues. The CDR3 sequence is CASSRTGGTGTQYF. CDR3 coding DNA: TGTGCCAGCAGTCGGACAGGGGGCACAGGTACGCAGTATTTT.

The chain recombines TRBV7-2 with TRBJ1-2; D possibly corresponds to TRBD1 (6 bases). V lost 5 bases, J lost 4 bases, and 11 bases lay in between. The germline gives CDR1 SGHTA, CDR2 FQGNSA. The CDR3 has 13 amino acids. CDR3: CASSQWTAYGYTF. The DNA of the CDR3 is TGTGCCAGCAGCCAGTGGACAGCCTATGGCTACACCTTC.

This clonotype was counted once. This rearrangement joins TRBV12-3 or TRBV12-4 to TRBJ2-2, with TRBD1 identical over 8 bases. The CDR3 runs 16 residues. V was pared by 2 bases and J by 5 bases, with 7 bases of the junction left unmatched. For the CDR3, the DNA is TGTGCCAGCAGTTTAAGGGTCAGGGGGCGAACCGGGGAGCTGTTTTTT. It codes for CASSLRVRGRTGELFF.

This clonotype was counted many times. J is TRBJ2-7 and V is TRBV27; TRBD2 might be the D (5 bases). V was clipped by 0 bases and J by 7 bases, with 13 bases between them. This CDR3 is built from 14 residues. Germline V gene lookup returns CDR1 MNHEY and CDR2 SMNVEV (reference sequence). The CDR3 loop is CASSLSTGSGEQYF. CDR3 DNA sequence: TGTGCCAGCAGTTTATCGACGGGATCCGGGGAGCAGTACTTC.

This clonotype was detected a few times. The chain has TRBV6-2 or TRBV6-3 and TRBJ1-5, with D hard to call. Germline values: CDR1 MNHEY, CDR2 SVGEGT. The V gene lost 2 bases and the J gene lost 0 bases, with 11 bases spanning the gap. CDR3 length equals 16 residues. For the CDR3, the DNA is TGTGCCAGCAGTTACCCCCCAGTGTATAGCAATCAGCCCCAGCATTTT. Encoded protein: CASSYPPVYSNQPQHF.

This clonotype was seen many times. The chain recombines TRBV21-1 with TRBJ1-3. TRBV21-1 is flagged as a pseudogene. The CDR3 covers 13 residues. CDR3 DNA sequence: TGTGCCAGCAGTTGGACCTCTGGAAACACCATATATTTT. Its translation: CASSWTSGNTIYF.

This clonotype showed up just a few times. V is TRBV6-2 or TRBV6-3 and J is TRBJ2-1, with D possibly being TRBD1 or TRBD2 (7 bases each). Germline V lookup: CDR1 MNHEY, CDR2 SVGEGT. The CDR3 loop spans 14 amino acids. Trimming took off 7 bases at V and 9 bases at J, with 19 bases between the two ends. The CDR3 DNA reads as TGTGCCAGCAAACAGGGGAGGGAGTTGGGTGAGCAGTTCTTC. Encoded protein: CASKQGRELGEQFF.

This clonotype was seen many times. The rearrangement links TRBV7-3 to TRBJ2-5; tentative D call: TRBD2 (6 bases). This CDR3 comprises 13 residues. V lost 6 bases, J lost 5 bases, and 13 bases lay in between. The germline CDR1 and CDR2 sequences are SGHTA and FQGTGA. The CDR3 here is CASSRDLSETQYF. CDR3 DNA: TGTGCCAGCAGTCGGGACTTGTCGGAGACCCAGTACTTC.

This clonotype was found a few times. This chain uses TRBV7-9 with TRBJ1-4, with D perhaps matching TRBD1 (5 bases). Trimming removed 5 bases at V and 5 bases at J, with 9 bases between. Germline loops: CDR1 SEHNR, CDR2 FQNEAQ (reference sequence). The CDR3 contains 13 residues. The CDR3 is CASSGGLNEKLFF. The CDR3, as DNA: TGTGCCAGCAGCGGGGGGTTGAATGAAAAACTGTTTTTT.